Listed below are T cell receptor beta chains from one sample, sequenced in a study of response to subunit inactivated influenza vaccine. TCRdb reprocessed the RT-PCR reads with MiXCR, giving one entry per CDR3 protein. The sample shows more than 550,000 distinct CDR3 sequences, roughly 10% of them seen only once. The same sample was also used in a study of T cells expressing NK-cell markers.

The starting material was PBMCs from blood, obtained on the day of vaccination. The receptors come from a man aged 50 to 59 who received an inactivated influenza vaccine. The CDR3 runs from the conserved cysteine through the conserved F or W. D genes are given only for firm matches. The size field is filled for only some rows; it gives once, few, many or a size class.

size	V	D	J	CDR3	DNA
few	TRBV10-3	TRBD1	TRBJ2-7	CAISDGQVSYEQYF	TGTGCCATCAGTGACGGACAGGTCTCCTACGAGCAGTACTTC
few	TRBV5-1	-	TRBJ2-3	CASTEGVSSTDTQYF	TGCGCCAGCACAGAAGGGGTCTCTAGCACAGATACGCAGTATTTT
few	TRBV10-3	-	TRBJ1-2	CAINQGARGYTF	TGTGCCATCAACCAGGGTGCTCGGGGCTACACCTTC
few	TRBV5-1	TRBD1	TRBJ2-3	CASREPEGQGTDTQYF	TGCGCCAGCAGAGAACCGGAGGGACAGGGCACAGATACGCAGTATTTT
few	TRBV12-3/TRBV12-4	-	TRBJ2-7	CASSFGGMGRFGEQYF	TGTGCCAGCAGTTTTGGGGGGATGGGCCGGTTCGGCGAGCAGTACTTC
few	TRBV12-3/TRBV12-4	-	TRBJ2-1	CASSSETPPNEQFF	TGTGCCAGCAGTTCGGAGACTCCCCCCAATGAGCAGTTCTTC
-	TRBV29-1	TRBD1	TRBJ2-3	CSDRLGQGLNTDTQYF	TGCAGCGATCGGTTGGGACAGGGGCTTAACACAGATACGCAGTATTTT
few	TRBV20-1	-	TRBJ2-3	CSARLLSTDTQYF	TGCAGTGCTAGACTACTGAGCACAGATACGCAGTATTTT
few	TRBV5-6	-	TRBJ1-5	CASSLVYSQPQHF	TGTGCCAGCAGCTTGGTTTACTCGCAGCCCCAGCATTTT
few	TRBV15	-	TRBJ1-5	CATSRGITESNQPQHF	TGTGCCACCAGCAGAGGCATCACAGAAAGCAATCAGCCCCAGCATTTT
-	TRBV5-1	TRBD2	TRBJ2-2	CASSEGTTGGGELLF	TGCGCCAGCAGCGAGGGGACTACGGGAGGCGGGGAGCTGCTTTTT
once	TRBV5-1	TRBD2	TRBJ2-7	CASSRAAGAWEQYF	TGCGCCAGCAGCCGGGCAGCGGGGGCGTGGGAGCAGTACTTC
-	TRBV4-2	-	TRBJ2-1	CASSQDPQNSYNEQFF	TGTGCCAGCAGCCAAGACCCACAGAATTCCTACAATGAGCAGTTCTTC
-	TRBV28	-	TRBJ2-7	CASSSTAGYEQYF	TGTGCCAGCAGTTCGACCGCAGGTTACGAGCAGTACTTC
few	TRBV5-1	TRBD1	TRBJ2-5	CASKGTEQETQYF	TGCGCCAGCAAGGGGACAGAGCAAGAGACCCAGTACTTC
many	TRBV11-2	-	TRBJ2-1	CASLNWRGTDEQFF	TGTGCCAGCTTGAACTGGCGGGGAACCGATGAGCAGTTCTTC
-	TRBV20-1	-	TRBJ2-4	CSARENSLALNIQYF	TGCAGTGCTAGAGAGAACAGTCTGGCATTGAACATTCAGTACTTC
few	TRBV5-1	-	TRBJ1-5	CASSPGSWEGSNQPQHF	TGCGCCAGCAGCCCCGGGTCGTGGGAGGGGAGCAATCAGCCCCAGCATTTT
-	TRBV12-3/TRBV12-4	-	TRBJ2-5	CASSYSIGTQYF	TGTGCCAGCAGTTATAGTATCGGGACCCAGTACTTC
few	TRBV20-1	TRBD1	TRBJ2-4	CSASRTGESDIQYF	TGCAGTGCTAGTAGGACAGGGGAATCGGACATTCAGTACTTC
many	TRBV20-1	TRBD1	TRBJ1-5	CSAREGGASNQPQHF	TGCAGTGCTAGAGAAGGGGGCGCGAGCAATCAGCCCCAGCATTTT
few	TRBV18	-	TRBJ2-6	CASSPSGGSVSGANVLTF	TGTGCCAGCTCACCGTCTGGCGGGTCGGTCTCTGGGGCCAACGTCCTGACTTTC
-	TRBV5-6	TRBD1	TRBJ2-3	CASSLQGAPDTQYF	TGTGCCAGCAGCTTACAGGGGGCCCCAGATACGCAGTATTTT
many	TRBV6-5	-	TRBJ2-7	CASSYSGGPLYEQYF	TGTGCCAGCAGTTACTCGGGGGGGCCCCTCTACGAGCAGTACTTC
few	TRBV27	-	TRBJ2-7	CASSRSGLLYEQYF	TGTGCCAGCAGTAGAAGCGGGCTCCTCTACGAGCAGTACTTC
-	TRBV9	-	TRBJ2-3	CASSGWGGGTDTQYF	TGTGCCAGCAGCGGGTGGGGAGGCGGCACAGATACGCAGTATTTT
-	TRBV11-1	TRBD2	TRBJ2-3	CASRNPGTRDGPDTQYF	TGTGCCAGCAGGAATCCCGGGACTAGAGATGGCCCAGATACGCAGTATTTT
-	TRBV9	-	TRBJ1-2	CASSVAPVGATGYTF	TGTGCCAGCAGCGTAGCCCCAGTGGGAGCAACTGGCTACACCTTC
few	TRBV5-1	-	TRBJ2-2	CASSLIAGRGHGELFF	TGCGCCAGCAGCTTGATAGCAGGGCGAGGTCACGGGGAGCTGTTTTTT
-	TRBV27	TRBD2	TRBJ2-3	CASSPWGGGAQDTQYF	TGTGCCAGCAGTCCATGGGGCGGGGGGGCCCAAGATACGCAGTATTTT
-	TRBV10-1	TRBD2	TRBJ2-2	CASSALAGDTGELFF	TGCGCCAGCAGCGCACTAGCGGGGGACACCGGGGAGCTGTTTTTT
few	TRBV28	TRBD1	TRBJ1-1	CASSSVPGQGGTEAFF	TGTGCCAGCAGTTCCGTCCCGGGACAGGGAGGCACTGAAGCTTTCTTT
-	TRBV3-1	-	TRBJ1-5	CASSQGAGSVQPQHF	TGTGCCAGCAGCCAAGGGGCAGGGTCTGTTCAGCCCCAGCATTTT
few	TRBV6-5	-	TRBJ2-5	CASSYYGGLQETQYF	TGTGCCAGCAGTTACTATGGGGGACTCCAAGAGACCCAGTACTTC
once	TRBV12-3/TRBV12-4	-	TRBJ1-3	CASSFAAVASGNTIYF	TGTGCCAGCAGTTTTGCGGCCGTCGCTTCTGGAAACACCATATATTTT
many	TRBV27	TRBD1	TRBJ1-2	CASSLMQGASGGYTF	TGTGCCAGCAGTTTAATGCAGGGGGCTTCGGGCGGCTACACCTTC
few	TRBV7-9	-	TRBJ1-1	CASSYEGLGTEAFF	TGTGCCAGCAGCTATGAGGGTTTAGGCACTGAAGCTTTCTTT
few	TRBV3-1	-	TRBJ1-4	CASSQTREKLFF	TGTGCCAGCAGCCAAACACGTGAAAAACTGTTTTTT
few	TRBV20-1	-	TRBJ2-5	CSARVALASAPETQYF	TGCAGTGCTAGAGTAGCGTTGGCTAGTGCCCCGGAGACCCAGTACTTC
few	TRBV7-3	-	TRBJ2-3	CASSPGEVTDTQYF	TGTGCCAGCAGCCCCGGGGAGGTCACAGATACGCAGTATTTT
few	TRBV28	TRBD1	TRBJ2-3	CASSPATGAKVADTQYF	TGTGCCAGCAGCCCGGCGACAGGGGCAAAGGTAGCAGATACGCAGTATTTT
many	TRBV4-3	-	TRBJ1-2	CASSQEPGAGYTF	TGCGCCAGCAGCCAAGAGCCAGGGGCGGGCTACACCTTC
-	TRBV3-1	-	TRBJ2-7	CASSQAGQFPEQYF	TGTGCCAGCAGCCAAGCTGGACAGTTCCCCGAGCAGTACTTC
-	TRBV12-3/TRBV12-4	TRBD1	TRBJ2-6	CASTPGQGRSGANVLTF	TGTGCCAGCACCCCTGGACAGGGCCGCTCTGGGGCCAACGTCCTGACTTTC
few	TRBV12-3/TRBV12-4	-	TRBJ2-7	CASSDRHSGIYEQYF	TGTGCCAGCAGTGACCGACACTCGGGGATCTACGAGCAGTACTTC
-	TRBV20-1	TRBD1	TRBJ2-5	CSADRGGETQYF	TGCAGTGCTGACAGGGGAGGAGAGACCCAGTACTTC
many	TRBV29-1	TRBD1	TRBJ1-5	CSVGQANQPQHF	TGCAGCGTAGGACAGGCCAATCAGCCCCAGCATTTT
medium-sized	TRBV20-1	TRBD1	TRBJ2-1	CSAFDRGNEQFF	TGCAGTGCATTTGACAGGGGCAATGAGCAGTTCTTC
-	TRBV7-6	TRBD2	TRBJ2-5	CASSLEASGGPFQETQYF	TGTGCCAGCAGCTTAGAGGCTAGCGGGGGGCCCTTCCAAGAGACCCAGTACTTC
few	TRBV4-2	-	TRBJ1-3	CASSQVGPGNTIYF	TGTGCCAGCAGCCAAGTGGGGCCGGGAAACACCATATATTTT
-	TRBV15	-	TRBJ2-7	CATSRDGSSYEQYF	TGTGCCACCAGCAGAGATGGCTCTTCCTACGAGCAGTACTTC
-	TRBV20-1	TRBD1	TRBJ2-3	CSAEGQAIGTDTQYF	TGCAGTGCCGAGGGACAGGCGATTGGCACAGATACGCAGTATTTT
many	TRBV10-3	-	TRBJ2-3	CAISEVSTGPRTDTQYF	TGTGCCATCAGTGAGGTATCAACCGGGCCCCGCACAGATACGCAGTATTTT
-	TRBV5-6	-	TRBJ2-7	CASSSQALGLYEQYF	TGTGCCAGCAGTTCCCAGGCCCTGGGCCTCTACGAGCAGTACTTC
few	TRBV5-4	TRBD1	TRBJ1-4	CASSPGQGATTNEKLFF	TGTGCCAGCAGCCCGGGACAGGGGGCGACAACTAATGAAAAACTGTTTTTT